The entry below gives a single T cell receptor beta chain sequence along with its context. As yet, its antigen is unknown. This sample was included in a study of CXCR3-negative and CXCR3-positive naive CD8 T cells. Germline assignment: CDR1 MNHEY and CDR2 SVGAGI. This CDR3 has 15 amino acids. In preparing the TRB cDNA libraries, 5' RACE with UMI labels was used. TCRdb reanalyzed the 5' RACE reads and collapses them to one entry per CDR3 protein, without DNA. This table lists 130,000 or so distinct CDR3 sequences. Study-wide results and limits: Naive cells with CXCR3 showed TRB CDR3s that were more hydrophobic than those in CXCR3-negative naive cells.

The chain employs TRBV6-5 and TRBJ2-1; there is no DNA to check the TCRdb D call of TRBD1. Sequenced input: naive CXCR3+ CD8+ T cells from blood. As for subset: CD45RO-CCR7+CD27+CD95- naive CD8+ T cells expressing CXCR3 (TNR3+). This clonotype originated in a human donor in good health. Some clones in this sample may be carry-over from other donors' samples. CDR3: CASRPGQGWFNEQFF.